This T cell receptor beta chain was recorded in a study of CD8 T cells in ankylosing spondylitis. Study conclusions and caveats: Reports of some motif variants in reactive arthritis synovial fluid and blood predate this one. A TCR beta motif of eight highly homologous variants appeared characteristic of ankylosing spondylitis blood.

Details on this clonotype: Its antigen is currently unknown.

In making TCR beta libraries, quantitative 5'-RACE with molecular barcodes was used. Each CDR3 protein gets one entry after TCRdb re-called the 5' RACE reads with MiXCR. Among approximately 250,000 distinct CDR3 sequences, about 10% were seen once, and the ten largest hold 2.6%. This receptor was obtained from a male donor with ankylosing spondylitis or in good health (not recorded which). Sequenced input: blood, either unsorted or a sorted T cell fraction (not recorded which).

In DNA, the CDR3 is TGTGCCAGCAGCCATGAACGATATGGCTACACCTTC. Translated: CASSHERYGYTF. This chain connects TRBV4-2 to TRBJ1-2; D is undetermined. V lost 3 bases and J lost 5, with 7 bases in between. This CDR3 has 12 amino acids. Germline CDR1 reads LGHNA; CDR2 reads YNFKEQ.